The sequence of this T cell receptor beta chain was determined in a study of shared clonotypes between healthy human individuals. Authors' data handling: ImmunoSEQ supplied junction-only sequences lacking quality scores, so filtering was different. Clones were sequenced by immunoSEQ multiplex PCR, and TCRdb holds only the in-frame ones, with some missing. The V and J calls and the clone size are those of that table, but D and trimming were determined from the DNA. The data show about 1,500,000 clones, 96% seen once. Trimming cost V 1 base and J 1 base, with 11 bases left between them. Germline CDR1 is LNHDA and CDR2 is SQIVND (reference sequence). CDR3 length equals 17 residues. Both subsets, CD45RA+ naive and CD45RA-negative memory, were split from the CD4+ cells. With respect to this clone: What it binds is not known.

Overall study results and limits: Generally, naive subsets came out with larger estimated richness than memory subsets. Four donors shared 5% to 5.5% of their naive CD4 clonotypes.

The chain joins TRBV19 to TRBJ2-6; D remains unclear. Sequencing input: naive CD4+ T cells sorted from blood. Noted subset: CD45RA+ positively selected. This receptor was obtained from a man aged 25-45 years in good health. For the CDR3, the DNA is TGTGCCAGTAGTATAGCGGCAGTACTATCTGGGGCCAACGTCCTGACTTTC. Its translation: CASSIAAVLSGANVLTF.